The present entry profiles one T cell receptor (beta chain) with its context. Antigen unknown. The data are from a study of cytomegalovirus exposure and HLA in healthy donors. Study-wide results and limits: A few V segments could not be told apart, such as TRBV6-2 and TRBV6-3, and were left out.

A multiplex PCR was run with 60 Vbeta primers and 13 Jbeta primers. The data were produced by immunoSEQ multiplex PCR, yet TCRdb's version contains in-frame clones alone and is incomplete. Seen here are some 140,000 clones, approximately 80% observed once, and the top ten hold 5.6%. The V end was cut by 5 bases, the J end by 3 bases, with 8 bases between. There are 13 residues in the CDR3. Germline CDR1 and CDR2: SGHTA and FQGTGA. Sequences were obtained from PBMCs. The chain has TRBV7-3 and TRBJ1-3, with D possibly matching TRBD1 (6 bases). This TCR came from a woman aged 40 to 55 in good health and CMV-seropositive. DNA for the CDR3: TGTGCCAGCAGCCGACAGGTTGGAAACACCATATATTTT. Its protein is CASSRQVGNTIYF.